This note documents a single TCR beta chain sequence. Its antigen is as yet unknown. These data originate in a study of T cell responses to AZD1222 COVID-19 vaccine. Study overall: Second doses that came at about 4 or about 12 weeks were put together.

Clones were sequenced by immunoSEQ multiplex PCR, and TCRdb holds only the in-frame ones, with some missing. The data contain more than 150,000 clones, approximately 90% of them seen just once; the ten biggest clones take up 1.5% to 2%. Study-level points and caveats: Baseline serostatus was positive in only a handful of AZD1222 recipients. Repertoire sampling happened only post peak T cell response. Donors in the cohort were predominantly white British and more often female, and clonal diversity was possibly underestimated.

This CDR3 comprises 16 residues. Germline V CDR1 and CDR2: MNHEY, SMNVEV (reference sequence). J gave up 7 bases and V 0 bases, and 11 bases lay outside the gene matches. This sequence was found in an adult in good health. The specimen comprised peripheral blood, sampled on day 0 of AZD1222 vaccination. The rearrangement joins TRBV27 to TRBJ1-1; the match to TRBD1 covers 7 bases. The CDR3 nucleotides are TGTGCCAGCAGTTTATCGCAACCCAACGGACAGGATGAAGCTTTCTTT. This codes for CASSLSQPNGQDEAFF.